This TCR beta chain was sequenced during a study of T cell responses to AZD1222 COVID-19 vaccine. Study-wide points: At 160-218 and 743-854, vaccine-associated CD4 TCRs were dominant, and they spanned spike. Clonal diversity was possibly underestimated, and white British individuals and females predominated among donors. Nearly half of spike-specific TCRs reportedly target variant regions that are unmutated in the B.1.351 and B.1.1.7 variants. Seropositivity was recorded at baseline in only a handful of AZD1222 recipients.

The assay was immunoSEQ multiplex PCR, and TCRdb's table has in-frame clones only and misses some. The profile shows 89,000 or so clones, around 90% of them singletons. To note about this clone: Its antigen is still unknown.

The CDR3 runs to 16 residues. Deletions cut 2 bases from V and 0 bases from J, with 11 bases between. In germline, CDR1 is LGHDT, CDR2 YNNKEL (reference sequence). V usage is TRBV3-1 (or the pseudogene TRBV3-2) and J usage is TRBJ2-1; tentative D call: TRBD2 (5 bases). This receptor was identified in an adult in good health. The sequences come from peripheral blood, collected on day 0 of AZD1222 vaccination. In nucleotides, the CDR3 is TGTGCCAGCAGCCAACTCAAGCGGAGCTCCTACAATGAGCAGTTCTTC. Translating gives CASSQLKRSSYNEQFF.